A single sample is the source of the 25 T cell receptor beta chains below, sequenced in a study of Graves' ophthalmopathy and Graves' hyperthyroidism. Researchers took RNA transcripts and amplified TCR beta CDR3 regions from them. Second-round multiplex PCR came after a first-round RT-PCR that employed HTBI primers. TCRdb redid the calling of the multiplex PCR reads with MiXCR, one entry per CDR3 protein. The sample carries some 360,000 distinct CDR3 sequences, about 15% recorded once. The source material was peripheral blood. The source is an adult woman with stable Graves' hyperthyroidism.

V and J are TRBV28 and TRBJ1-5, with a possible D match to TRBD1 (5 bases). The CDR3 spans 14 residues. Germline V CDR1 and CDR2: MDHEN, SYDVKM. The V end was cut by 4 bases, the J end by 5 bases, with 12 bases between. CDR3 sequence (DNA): TGTGCCAGCAGTTCCGACAGTTTCTATCAGCCCCAGCATTTT. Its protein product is CASSSDSFYQPQHF.

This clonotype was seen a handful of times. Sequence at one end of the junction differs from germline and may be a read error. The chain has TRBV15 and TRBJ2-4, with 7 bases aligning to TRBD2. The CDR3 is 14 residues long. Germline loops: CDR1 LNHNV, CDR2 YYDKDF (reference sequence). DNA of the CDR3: TGTGCCACCAGCAGACTAGCGGAGGTAGATGAGAAGTTCTTC. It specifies CATSRLAEVDEKFF.

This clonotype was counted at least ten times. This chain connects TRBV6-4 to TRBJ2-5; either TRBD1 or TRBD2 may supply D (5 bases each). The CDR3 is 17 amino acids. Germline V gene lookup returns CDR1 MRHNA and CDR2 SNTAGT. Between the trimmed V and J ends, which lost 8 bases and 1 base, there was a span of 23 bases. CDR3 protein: CASRDPPSPSPQETQYF. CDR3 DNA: TGTGCCAGCCGGGACCCCCCTTCCCCCAGTCCCCAAGAGACCCAGTACTTC.

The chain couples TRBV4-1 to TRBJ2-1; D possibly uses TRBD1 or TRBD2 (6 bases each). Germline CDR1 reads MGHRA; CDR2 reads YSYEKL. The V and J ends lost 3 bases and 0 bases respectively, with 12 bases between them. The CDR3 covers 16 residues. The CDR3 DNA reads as TGCGCCAGCAGCCAGGGGGGCAGGAGCTCCTACAATGAGCAGTTCTTC. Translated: CASSQGGRSSYNEQFF.

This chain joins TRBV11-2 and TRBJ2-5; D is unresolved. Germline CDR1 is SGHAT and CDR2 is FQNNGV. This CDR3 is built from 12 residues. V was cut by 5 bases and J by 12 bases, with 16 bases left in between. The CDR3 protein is CASSERTVTEYF. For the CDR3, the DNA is TGTGCCAGCAGCGAACGGACCGTAACAGAGTACTTC.

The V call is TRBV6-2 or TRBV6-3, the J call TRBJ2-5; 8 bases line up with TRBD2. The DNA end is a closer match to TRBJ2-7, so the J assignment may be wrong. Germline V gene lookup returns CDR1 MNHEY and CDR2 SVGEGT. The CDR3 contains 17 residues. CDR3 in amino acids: CASSSSIAGLLSYEQYF. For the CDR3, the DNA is TGTGCCAGCAGTTCCTCTATAGCGGGACTACTCTCCTACGAGCAGTACTTC.

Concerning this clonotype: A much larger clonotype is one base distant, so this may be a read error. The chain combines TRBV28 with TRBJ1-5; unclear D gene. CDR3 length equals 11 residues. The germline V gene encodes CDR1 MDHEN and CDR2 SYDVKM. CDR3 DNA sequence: TGTGCCAGCAGCGTTCTGGGGAGGCTGTGTTTT. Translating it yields CASSVLGRLCF.

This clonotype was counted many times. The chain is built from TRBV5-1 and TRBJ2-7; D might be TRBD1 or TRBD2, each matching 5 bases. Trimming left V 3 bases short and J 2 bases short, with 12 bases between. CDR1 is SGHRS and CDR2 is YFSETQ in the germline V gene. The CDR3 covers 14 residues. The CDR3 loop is CASSSQGPPYEQYF. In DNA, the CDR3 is TGCGCCAGCAGCTCTCAGGGACCTCCCTACGAGCAGTACTTC.

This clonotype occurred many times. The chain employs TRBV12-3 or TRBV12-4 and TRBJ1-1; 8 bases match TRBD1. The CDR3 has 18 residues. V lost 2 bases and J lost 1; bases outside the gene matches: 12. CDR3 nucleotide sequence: TGTGCCAGCAGTTTATCACGCAGGGGGCTAGTTCGGAACACTGAAGCTTTCTTT. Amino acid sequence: CASSLSRRGLVRNTEAFF.

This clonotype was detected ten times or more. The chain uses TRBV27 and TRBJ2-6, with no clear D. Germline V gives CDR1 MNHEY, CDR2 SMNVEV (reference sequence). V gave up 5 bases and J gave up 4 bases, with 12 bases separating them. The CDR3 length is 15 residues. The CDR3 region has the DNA TGTGCCAGCAGTCGAAATACCATAGGGGCCAACGTCCTGACTTTC. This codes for CASSRNTIGANVLTF.

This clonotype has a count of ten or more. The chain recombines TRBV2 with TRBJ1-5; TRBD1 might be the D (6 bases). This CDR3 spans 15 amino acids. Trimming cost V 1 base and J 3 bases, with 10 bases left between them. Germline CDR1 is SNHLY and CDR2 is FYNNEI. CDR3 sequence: CASSEVGGDNQPQHF. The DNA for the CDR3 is TGTGCCAGCAGTGAAGTTGGGGGCGACAATCAGCCCCAGCATTTT.

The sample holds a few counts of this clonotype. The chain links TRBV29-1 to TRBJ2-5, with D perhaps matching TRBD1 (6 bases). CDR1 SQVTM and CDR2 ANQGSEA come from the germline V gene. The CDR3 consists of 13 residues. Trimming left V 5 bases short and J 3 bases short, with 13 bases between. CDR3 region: CSVSRTEKETQYF. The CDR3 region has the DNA TGCAGCGTTTCCAGGACAGAAAAAGAGACCCAGTACTTC.

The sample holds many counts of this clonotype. CDR3 DNA sequence: TGTGCCAGCAGTTTCACAGATAGCAATCAGCCCCAGCATTTT. Residues: CASSFTDSNQPQHF. The V and J genes are TRBV27 and TRBJ1-5; D is unresolved. With 3 bases removed from V and 0 bases from J, the gap between germline ends came to 6 bases. The CDR3 extends over 14 amino acids. CDR1 is MNHEY, CDR2 SMNVEV, per germline (reference sequence).

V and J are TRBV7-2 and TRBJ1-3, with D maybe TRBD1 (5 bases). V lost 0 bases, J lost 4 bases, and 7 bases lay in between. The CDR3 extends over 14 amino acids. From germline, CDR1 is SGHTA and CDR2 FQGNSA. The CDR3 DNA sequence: TGTGCCAGCAGCTTAGCAGGGACCGGAAACACCATATATTTT. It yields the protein CASSLAGTGNTIYF.

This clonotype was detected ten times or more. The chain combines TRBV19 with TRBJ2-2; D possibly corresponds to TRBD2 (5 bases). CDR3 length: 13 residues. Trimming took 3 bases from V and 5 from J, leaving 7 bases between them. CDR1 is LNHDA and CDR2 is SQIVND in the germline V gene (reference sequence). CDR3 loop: CASSIGVTGELFF. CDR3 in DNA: TGTGCCAGTAGTATCGGGGTAACCGGGGAGCTGTTTTTT.

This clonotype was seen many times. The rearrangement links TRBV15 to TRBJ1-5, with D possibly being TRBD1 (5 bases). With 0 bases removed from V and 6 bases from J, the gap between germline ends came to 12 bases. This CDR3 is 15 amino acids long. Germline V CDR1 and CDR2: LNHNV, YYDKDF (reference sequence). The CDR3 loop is CATSRDAGVSQPQHF. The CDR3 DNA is TGTGCCACCAGCAGAGATGCGGGGGTAAGTCAGCCCCAGCATTTT.

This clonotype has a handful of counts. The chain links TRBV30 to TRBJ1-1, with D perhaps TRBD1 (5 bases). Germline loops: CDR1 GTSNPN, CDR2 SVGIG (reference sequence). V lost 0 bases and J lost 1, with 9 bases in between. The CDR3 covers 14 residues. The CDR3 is CAWSVGAGNTEAFF. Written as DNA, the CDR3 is TGTGCCTGGAGTGTTGGGGCGGGGAACACTGAAGCTTTCTTT.

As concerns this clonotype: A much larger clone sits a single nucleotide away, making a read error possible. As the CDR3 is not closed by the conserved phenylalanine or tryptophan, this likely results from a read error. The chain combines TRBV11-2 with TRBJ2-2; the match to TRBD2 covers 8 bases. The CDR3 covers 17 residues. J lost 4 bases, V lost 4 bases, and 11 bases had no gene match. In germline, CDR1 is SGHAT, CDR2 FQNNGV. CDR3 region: CASSYEAAGGSTGELFV. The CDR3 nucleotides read TGTGCCAGCAGCTACGAGGCGGCGGGAGGAAGCACCGGGGAGCTGTTTGTT.

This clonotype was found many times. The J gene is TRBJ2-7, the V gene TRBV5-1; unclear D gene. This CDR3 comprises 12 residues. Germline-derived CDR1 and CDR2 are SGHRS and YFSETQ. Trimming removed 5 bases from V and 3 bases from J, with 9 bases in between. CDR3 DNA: TGCGCCAGCAGGGCCAGCCACTACGAGCAGTACTTC. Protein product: CASRASHYEQYF.

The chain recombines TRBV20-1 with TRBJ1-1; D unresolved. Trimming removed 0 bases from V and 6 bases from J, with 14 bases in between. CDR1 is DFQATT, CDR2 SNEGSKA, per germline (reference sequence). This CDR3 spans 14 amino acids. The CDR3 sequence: CSARDQYIVAEAFF. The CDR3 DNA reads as TGCAGTGCTAGAGATCAGTATATAGTCGCTGAAGCTTTCTTT.

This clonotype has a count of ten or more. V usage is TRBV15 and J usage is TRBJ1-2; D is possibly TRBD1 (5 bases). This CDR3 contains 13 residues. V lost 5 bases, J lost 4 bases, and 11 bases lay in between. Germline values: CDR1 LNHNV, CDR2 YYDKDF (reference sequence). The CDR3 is CATSPLQGYGYTF. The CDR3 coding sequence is TGTGCCACCAGCCCGCTGCAGGGCTATGGCTACACCTTC.

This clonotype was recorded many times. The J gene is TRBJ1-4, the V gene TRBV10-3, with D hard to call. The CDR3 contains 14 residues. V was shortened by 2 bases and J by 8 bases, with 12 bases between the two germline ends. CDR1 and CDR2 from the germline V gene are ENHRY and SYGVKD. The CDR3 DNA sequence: TGTGCCATCAGTGAGCTTCAAACGGGGGAAAAACTGTTTTTT. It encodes CAISELQTGEKLFF.

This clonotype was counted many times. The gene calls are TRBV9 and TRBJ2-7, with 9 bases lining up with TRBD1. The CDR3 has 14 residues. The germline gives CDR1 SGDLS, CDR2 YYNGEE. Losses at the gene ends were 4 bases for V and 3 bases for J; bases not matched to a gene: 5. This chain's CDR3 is CASSPGGQGYEQYF. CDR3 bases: TGTGCCAGCAGCCCCGGGGGACAGGGCTACGAGCAGTACTTC.

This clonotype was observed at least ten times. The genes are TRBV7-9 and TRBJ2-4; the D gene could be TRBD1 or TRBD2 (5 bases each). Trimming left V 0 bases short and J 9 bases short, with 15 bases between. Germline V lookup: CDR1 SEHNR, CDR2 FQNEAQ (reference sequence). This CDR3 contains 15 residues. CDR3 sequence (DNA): TGTGCCAGCAGCTTAGCAGTTCCGGGACCCAGCATTCAGTACTTC. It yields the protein CASSLAVPGPSIQYF.

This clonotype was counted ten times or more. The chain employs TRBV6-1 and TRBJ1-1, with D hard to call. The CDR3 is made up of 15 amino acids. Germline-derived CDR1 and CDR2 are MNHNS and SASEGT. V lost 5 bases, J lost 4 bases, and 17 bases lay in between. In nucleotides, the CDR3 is TGTGCCAGCAGTCGGGTCCTAGGTGGGTTCACTGAAGCTTTCTTT. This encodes CASSRVLGGFTEAFF.